The 6 T cell receptor beta chains in this list originate from one sample, sequenced in a study of shared clonotypes between healthy human individuals. Sequencing was performed with immunoSEQ multiplex PCR; in TCRdb, only in-frame clones are kept and a portion is missing. The table shows about 2 million clones, with 90% to 95% occurring only once. Specimen: naive CD4+ T cells sorted from blood. Specified subset: CD45RA+ positively selected. All receptors come from a man aged 18 to 29 in good health.

The genes are TRBV7-2 and TRBJ2-3, with D maybe TRBD1 (5 bases). The CDR3 consists of 12 residues. The V end was cut by 4 bases, the J end by 8 bases, with 10 bases between. Looked up from germline, CDR1 is SGHTA and CDR2 is FQGNSA. Written as DNA, the CDR3 is TGTGCCAGCAGCTCAGGGAAGGGTACGCAGTATTTT. Translation gives CASSSGKGTQYF. Looking up the rest from reference TRBV7-2 and TRBJ2-3 gives the full variable domain: GAGVSQSPSNKVTEKGKDVELRCDPISGHTALYWYRQSLGQGLEFLIYFQGNSAPDKSGLPSDRFSAERTGGSVSTLTIQRTQQEDSAVYLCASSSGKGTQYFGPGTRLTVL.

This clone was picked up one time. V gene TRBV18 combines with J gene TRBJ1-5, with D possibly matching TRBD1 (6 bases). V lost 3 bases and J lost 1, with 10 bases in between. The germline V gene has CDR1 KGHSH and CDR2 LQKENI. The CDR3 length is 15 residues. CDR3 sequence: CASSPQGSSNQPQHF. Here the CDR3 DNA reads TGTGCCAGCTCACCTCAGGGGTCAAGCAATCAGCCCCAGCATTTT.

V is TRBV28 and J is TRBJ1-1; D is undetermined. CDR1 and CDR2 (germline): MDHEN, SYDVKM. The CDR3 is 16 amino acids. The germline V and J ends were trimmed by 2 bases and 3 bases, with 16 bases remaining between them. The CDR3 DNA reads as TGTGCCAGCAGTTTAGCCGCCGGGAACGGTGACACTGAAGCTTTCTTT. It translates to CASSLAAGNGDTEAFF.

The rearrangement uses TRBV12-5 and TRBJ1-6; maybe TRBD1 (5 bases). V was cut by 6 bases and J by 4 bases, with 10 bases left in between. Germline loops: CDR1 LGHNT, CDR2 FRNRAP. The CDR3 extends over 14 amino acids. This chain's CDR3 is CASGREGYNSPLHF. CDR3 DNA: TGTGCTAGTGGCCGGGAGGGGTATAATTCACCCCTCCACTTT.

On this clone itself: It may be a read error: a sequence one base away is much more abundant. Distinct nucleotide sequences in the sample also encode this CDR3. The V call is TRBV30, the J call TRBJ1-2; the D gene is possibly TRBD1 (5 bases). The CDR3 length is 13 residues. Germline CDR1 reads GTSNPN; CDR2 reads SVGIG (reference sequence). As DNA, the CDR3 is TGTGCCTGGAGGGGGCCGGGGGTGTATGGCTACACCTTT. This translates into CAWRGPGVYGYTF.

With respect to this clone: Other nucleotide sequences in the sample specify the same CDR3. This chain connects TRBV6-5 to TRBJ2-3; D is unclear. The length of the CDR3 is 11 residues. Trimming left V 2 bases short and J 6 bases short, with 3 bases between. Per germline, CDR1 MNHEY and CDR2 SVGAGI. The CDR3, as DNA: TGTGCCAGCAGTTACGGCGATACGCAGTATTTT. It translates to CASSYGDTQYF.